This T cell receptor beta chain was captured by sequencing in a study of TIL therapy for anti-PD-1-resistant metastatic lung cancer. Study-level points and caveats: TIL cultures after expansion showed higher clonality and lower diversity than baseline tumor (median about 6% vs 30%). Treatment-naive, never-smoker and oncogene-addicted patients were overrepresented in this highly selected cohort.

Details on this clone: What it recognizes is unknown.

This was the immunoSEQ v3 assay. Clones were read by immunoSEQ multiplex PCR, and TCRdb kept only the in-frame ones, dropping some. Among 6,000 to 7,500 clones listed, 62% were seen once. The sample's time point: pre-treatment sample, taken before nivolumab and TIL therapy. Most excised metastases sampled were pleural nodules or supraclavicular lymph nodes. Progressing patients received lymphodepletion, expanded TIL infusion and IL-2. Germline V gene lookup returns CDR1 GTSNPN and CDR2 SVGIG (reference sequence). The CDR3 covers 14 residues. J lost 5 bases, V lost 3 bases, and 3 bases had no gene match.

The TCR sequence derives from a person aged 25 to 79 with non-small cell lung cancer. The sample here was tumor tissue, taken at baseline. The J gene is TRBJ1-6, the V gene TRBV30, with 8 bases identical to TRBD1. CDR3 in DNA: TGTGCCTGGAGCGGGGACAGGAATAATTCACCCCTCCACTTT. It encodes CAWSGDRNNSPLHF.